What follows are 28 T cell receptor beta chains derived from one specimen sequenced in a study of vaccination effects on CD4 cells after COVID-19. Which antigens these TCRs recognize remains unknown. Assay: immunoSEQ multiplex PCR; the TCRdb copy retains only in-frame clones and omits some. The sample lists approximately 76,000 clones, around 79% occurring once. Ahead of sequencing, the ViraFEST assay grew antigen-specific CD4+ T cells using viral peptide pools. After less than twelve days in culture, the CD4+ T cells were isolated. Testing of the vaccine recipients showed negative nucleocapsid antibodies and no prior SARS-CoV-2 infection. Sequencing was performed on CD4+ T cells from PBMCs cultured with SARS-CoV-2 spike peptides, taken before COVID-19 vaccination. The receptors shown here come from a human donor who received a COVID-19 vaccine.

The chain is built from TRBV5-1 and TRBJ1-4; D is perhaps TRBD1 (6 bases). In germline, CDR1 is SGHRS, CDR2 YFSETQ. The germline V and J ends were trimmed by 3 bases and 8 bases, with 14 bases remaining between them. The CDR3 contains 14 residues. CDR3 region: CASSWDTGPEKLFF. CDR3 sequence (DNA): TGCGCCAGCAGCTGGGACACGGGGCCCGAAAAACTGTTTTTT.

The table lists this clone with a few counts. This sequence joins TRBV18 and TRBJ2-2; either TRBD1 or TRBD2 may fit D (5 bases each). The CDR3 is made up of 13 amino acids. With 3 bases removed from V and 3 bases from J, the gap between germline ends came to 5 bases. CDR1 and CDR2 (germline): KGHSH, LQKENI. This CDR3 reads CASSPGDTGELFF. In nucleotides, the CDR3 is TGTGCCAGCTCACCGGGGGACACCGGGGAGCTGTTTTTT.

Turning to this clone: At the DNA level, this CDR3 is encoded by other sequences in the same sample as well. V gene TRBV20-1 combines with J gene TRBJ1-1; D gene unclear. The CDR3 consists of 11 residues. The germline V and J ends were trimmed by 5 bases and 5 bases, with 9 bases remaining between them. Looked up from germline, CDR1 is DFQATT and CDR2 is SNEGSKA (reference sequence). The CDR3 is CSAGSATEAFF. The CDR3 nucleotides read TGCAGTGCTGGTAGTGCGACTGAAGCTTTCTTT.

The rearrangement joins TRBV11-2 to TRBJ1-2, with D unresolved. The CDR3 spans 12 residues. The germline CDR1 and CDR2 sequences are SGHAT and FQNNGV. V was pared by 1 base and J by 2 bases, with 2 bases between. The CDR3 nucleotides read TGTGCCAGCAGCTTAGGCAACTATGGCTACACCTTC. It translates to CASSLGNYGYTF.

CDR3 loop: CASSPIQGKGSSGNTIYF. The CDR3 nucleotides are TGTGCCAGCTCACCAATCCAGGGGAAAGGGTCCTCTGGAAACACCATATATTTT. The chain links TRBV18 to TRBJ1-3; tentatively, D is TRBD1 (6 bases). The germline V and J ends were trimmed by 2 bases and 0 bases, with 17 bases remaining between them. Germline assignment: CDR1 KGHSH and CDR2 LQKENI. This CDR3 contains 18 residues.

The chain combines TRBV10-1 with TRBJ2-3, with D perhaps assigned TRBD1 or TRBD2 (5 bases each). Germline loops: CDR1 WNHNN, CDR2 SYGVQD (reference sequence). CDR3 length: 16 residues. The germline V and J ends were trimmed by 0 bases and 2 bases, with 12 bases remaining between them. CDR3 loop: CASSESRGPNTDTQYF. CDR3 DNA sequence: TGCGCCAGCAGTGAGTCTAGGGGACCAAACACAGATACGCAGTATTTT.

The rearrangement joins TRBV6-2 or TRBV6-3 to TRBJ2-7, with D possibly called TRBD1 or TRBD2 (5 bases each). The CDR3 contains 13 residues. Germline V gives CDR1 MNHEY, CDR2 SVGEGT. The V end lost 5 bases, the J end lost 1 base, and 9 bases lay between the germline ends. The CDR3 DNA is TGTGCCAGCAGTCGGGACGGATCCTACGAGCAGTACGTC. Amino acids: CASSRDGSYEQYV.

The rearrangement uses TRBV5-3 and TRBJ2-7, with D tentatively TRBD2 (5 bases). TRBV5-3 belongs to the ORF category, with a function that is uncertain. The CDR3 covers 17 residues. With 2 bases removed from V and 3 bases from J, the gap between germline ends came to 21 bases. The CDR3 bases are TGTGCCAGAAGCTTTGGGAGAGACGCTGGCGAGAACTACGAGCAGTACGTC. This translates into CARSFGRDAGENYEQYV.

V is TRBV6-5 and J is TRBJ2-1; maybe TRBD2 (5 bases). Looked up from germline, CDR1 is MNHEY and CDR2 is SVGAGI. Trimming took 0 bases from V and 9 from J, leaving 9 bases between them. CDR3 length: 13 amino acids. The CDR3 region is CASSYSRVGEQFF. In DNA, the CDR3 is TGTGCCAGCAGTTACTCGAGGGTGGGTGAGCAGTTCTTC.

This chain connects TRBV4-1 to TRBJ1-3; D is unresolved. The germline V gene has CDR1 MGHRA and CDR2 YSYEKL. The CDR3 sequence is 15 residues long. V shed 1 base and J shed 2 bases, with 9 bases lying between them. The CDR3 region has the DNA TGCGCCAGCAGCCAAGTTACCGGAACTGGAAACACCATATATTTT. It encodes CASSQVTGTGNTIYF.

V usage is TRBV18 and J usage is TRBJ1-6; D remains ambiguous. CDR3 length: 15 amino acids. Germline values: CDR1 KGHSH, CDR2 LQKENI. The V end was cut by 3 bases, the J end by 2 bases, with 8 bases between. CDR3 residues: CASSPIPTYNSPLHF. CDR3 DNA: TGTGCCAGCTCACCGATTCCAACCTATAATTCACCCCTCCACTTT.

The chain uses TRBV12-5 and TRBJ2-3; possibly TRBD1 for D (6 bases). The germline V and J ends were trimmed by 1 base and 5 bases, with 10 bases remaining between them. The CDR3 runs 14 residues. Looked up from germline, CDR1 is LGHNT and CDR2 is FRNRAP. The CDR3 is CASGLATRGDTQYF. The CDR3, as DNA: TGTGCTAGTGGTTTGGCGACCAGGGGAGATACGCAGTATTTT.

The CDR3 is CASSLYSGGGTDTQYF. CDR3 DNA: TGTGCCAGCAGCTTGTACAGCGGGGGAGGCACAGATACGCAGTATTTT. V gene TRBV5-5 combines with J gene TRBJ2-3; 8 bases line up with TRBD2. Germline CDR1 and CDR2: SGHKS and YYEKEE (reference sequence). V was clipped by 1 base and J by 1 base; unmatched bases: 5. CDR3 length: 16 amino acids.

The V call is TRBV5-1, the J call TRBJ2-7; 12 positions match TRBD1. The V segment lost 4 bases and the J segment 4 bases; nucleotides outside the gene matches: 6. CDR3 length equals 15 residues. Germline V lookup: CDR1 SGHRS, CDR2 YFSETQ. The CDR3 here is CASSAGTGGVYEQYV. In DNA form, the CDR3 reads TGCGCCAGCAGCGCCGGGACAGGGGGCGTGTACGAGCAGTACGTC.

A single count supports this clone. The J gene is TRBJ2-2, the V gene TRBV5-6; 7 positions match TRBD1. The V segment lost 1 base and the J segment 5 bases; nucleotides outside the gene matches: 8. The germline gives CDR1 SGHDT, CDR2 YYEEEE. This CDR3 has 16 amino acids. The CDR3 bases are TGTGCCAGCAGCTTGTATGCCGTGACAGGGACCGGGGAGCTGTTTTTT. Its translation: CASSLYAVTGTGELFF.

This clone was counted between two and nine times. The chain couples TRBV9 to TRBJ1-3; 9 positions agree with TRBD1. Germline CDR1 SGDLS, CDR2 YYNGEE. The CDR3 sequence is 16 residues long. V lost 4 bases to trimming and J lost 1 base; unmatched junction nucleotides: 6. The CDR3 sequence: CASSFRQGGSGNTIYF. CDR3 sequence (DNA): TGTGCCAGCAGCTTTCGACAGGGGGGGTCTGGAAACACCATATATTTT.

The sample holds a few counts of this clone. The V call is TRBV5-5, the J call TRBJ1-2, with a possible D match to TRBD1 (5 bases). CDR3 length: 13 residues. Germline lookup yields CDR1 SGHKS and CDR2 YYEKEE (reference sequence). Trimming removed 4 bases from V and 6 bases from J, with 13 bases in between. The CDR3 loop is CASSMGPADGYTF. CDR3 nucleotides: TGTGCCAGCAGCATGGGACCGGCGGATGGCTACACCTTC.

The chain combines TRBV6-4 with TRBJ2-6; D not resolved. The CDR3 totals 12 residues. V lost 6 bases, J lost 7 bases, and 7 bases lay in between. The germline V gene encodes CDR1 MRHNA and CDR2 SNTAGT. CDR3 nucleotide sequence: TGTGCCAGCAGATCATTCGCCAACGTCCTGACTTTC. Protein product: CASRSFANVLTF.

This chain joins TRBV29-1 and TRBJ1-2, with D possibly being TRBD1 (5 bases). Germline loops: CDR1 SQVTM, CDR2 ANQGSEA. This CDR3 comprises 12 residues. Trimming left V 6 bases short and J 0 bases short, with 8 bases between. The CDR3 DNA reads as TGCAGCGTGGCAGGGCCTAACTATGGCTACACCTTC. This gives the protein CSVAGPNYGYTF. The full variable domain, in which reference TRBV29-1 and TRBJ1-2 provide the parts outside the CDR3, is SAVISQKPSRDICQRGTSLTIQCQVDSQVTMMFWYRQQPGQSLTLIATANQGSEATYESGFVIDKFPISRPNLTFSTLTVSNMSPEDSSIYLCSVAGPNYGYTFGSGTRLTVV.

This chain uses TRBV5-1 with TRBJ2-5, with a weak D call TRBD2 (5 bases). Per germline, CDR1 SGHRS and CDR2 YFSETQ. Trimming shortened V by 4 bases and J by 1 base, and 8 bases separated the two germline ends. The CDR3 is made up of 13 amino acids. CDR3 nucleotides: TGCGCCAGCAGCAAGGAGGTCCAAGAGACCCAGTACTTC. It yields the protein CASSKEVQETQYF.

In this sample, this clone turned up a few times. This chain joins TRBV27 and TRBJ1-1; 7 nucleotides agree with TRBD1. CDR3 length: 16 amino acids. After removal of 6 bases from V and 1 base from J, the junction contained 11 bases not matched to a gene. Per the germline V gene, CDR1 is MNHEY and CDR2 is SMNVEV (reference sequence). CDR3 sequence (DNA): TGTGCCAGCAGCTTACTGTCCGGGACAGCGAACACTGAAGCTTTCTTT. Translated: CASSLLSGTANTEAFF.

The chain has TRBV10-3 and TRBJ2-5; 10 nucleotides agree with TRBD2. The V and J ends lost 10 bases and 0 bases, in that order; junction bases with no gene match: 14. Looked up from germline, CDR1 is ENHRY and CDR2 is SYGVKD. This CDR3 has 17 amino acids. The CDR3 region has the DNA TGTGCCACCGAACCAAGCGGGGGGGCCTTCAACCAAGAGACCCAGTACTTC. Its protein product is CATEPSGGAFNQETQYF.

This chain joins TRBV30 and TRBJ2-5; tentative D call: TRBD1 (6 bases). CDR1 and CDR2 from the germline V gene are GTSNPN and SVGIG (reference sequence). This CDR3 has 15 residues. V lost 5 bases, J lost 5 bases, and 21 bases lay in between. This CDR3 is CAWRPNSRGGETQYF. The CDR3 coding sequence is TGTGCCTGGCGACCGAACTCCAGGGGCGGCGAGACCCAGTACTTC.

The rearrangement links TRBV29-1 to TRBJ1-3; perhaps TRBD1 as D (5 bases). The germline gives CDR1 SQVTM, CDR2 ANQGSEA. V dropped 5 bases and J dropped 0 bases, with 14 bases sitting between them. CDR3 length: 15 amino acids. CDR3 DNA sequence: TGCAGCGTTCTACTCGACAGCCTCTCTGGAAACACCATATATTTT. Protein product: CSVLLDSLSGNTIYF. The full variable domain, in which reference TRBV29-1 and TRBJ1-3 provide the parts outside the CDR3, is SAVISQKPSRDICQRGTSLTIQCQVDSQVTMMFWYRQQPGQSLTLIATANQGSEATYESGFVIDKFPISRPNLTFSTLTVSNMSPEDSSIYLCSVLLDSLSGNTIYFGEGSWLTVV.

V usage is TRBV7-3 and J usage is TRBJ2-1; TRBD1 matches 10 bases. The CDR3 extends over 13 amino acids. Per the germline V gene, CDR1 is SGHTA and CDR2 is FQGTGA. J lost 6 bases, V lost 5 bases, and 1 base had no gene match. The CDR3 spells CASSRTGGNEQFF. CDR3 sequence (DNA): TGTGCCAGCAGCCGGACAGGGGGCAATGAGCAGTTCTTC.

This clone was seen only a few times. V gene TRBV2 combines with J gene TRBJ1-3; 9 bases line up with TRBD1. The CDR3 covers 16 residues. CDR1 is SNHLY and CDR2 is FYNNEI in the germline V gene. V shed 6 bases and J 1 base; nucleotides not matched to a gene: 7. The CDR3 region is CASRAGTGRSGNTIYF. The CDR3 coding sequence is TGTGCCAGCAGAGCGGGGACAGGGAGATCTGGAAACACCATATATTTT.

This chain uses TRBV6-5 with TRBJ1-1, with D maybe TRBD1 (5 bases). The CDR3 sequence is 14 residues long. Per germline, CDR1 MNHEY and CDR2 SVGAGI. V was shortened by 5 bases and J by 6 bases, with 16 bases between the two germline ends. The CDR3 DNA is TGTGCCAGCAGTCCGGGGCGCAAAATCCCTGAAGCTTTCTTT. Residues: CASSPGRKIPEAFF.

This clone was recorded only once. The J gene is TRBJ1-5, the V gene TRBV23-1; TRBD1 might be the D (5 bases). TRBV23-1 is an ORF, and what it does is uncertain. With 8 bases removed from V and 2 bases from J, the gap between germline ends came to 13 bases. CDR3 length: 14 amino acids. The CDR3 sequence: CASLQADGNQPQHF. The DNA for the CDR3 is TGCGCCAGCCTACAGGCGGACGGCAATCAGCCCCAGCATTTT.